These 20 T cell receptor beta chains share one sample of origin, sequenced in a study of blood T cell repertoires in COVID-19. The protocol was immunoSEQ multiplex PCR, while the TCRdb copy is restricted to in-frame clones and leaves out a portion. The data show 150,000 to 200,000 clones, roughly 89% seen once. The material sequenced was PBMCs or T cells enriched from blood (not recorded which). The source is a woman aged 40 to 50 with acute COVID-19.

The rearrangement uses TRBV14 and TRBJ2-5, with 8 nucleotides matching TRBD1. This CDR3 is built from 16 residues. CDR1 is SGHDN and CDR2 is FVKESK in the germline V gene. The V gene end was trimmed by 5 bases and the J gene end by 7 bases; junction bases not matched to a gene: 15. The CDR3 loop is CASSEGGRGQKGTQYF. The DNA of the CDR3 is TGTGCCAGCAGCGAGGGGGGCAGGGGGCAAAAAGGGACCCAGTACTTC.

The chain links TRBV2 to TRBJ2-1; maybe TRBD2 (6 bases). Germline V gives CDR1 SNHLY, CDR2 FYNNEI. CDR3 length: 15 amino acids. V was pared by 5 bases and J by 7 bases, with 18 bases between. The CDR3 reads CASSNSGLFQNEQFF. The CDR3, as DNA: TGTGCCAGCAGTAACAGCGGGCTGTTTCAAAATGAGCAGTTCTTC.

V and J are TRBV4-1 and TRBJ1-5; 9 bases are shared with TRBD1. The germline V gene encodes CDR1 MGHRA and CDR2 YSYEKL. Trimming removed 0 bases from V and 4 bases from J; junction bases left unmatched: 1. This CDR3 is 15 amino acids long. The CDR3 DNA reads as TGCGCCAGCAGCCAAGAGGGGACAGGGAATCAGCCCCAGCATTTT. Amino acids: CASSQEGTGNQPQHF.

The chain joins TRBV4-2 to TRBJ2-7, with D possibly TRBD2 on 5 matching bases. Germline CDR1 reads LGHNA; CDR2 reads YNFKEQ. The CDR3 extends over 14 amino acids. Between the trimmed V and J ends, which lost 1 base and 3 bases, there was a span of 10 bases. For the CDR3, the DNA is TGTGCCAGCAGCCAAGGATACGGGAACTACGAGCAGTACTTC. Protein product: CASSQGYGNYEQYF.

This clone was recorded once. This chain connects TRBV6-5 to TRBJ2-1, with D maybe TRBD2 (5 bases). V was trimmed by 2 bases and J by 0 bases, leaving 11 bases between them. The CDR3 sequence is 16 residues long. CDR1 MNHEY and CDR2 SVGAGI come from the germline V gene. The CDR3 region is CASSYDPGSSYNEQFF. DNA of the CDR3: TGTGCCAGCAGTTACGATCCGGGGAGCTCCTACAATGAGCAGTTCTTC.

DNA of the CDR3: TGTGCCAGCAGTTCCGAGAAGCGGGAGCGCAAAAACATTCAGTACTTC. It yields the protein CASSSEKRERKNIQYF. The chain couples TRBV6-2 or TRBV6-3 to TRBJ2-4; 8 positions agree with TRBD2. The V segment lost 4 bases and the J segment 3 bases; nucleotides outside the gene matches: 8. This CDR3 has 16 residues. Per germline, CDR1 MNHEY and CDR2 SVGEGT.

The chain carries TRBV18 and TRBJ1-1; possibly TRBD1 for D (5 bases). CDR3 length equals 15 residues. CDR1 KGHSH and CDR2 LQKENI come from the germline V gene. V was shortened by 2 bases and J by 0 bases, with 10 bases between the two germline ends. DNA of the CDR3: TGTGCCAGCTCACCATCGGGGGAAGTGAACACTGAAGCTTTCTTT. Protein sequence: CASSPSGEVNTEAFF.

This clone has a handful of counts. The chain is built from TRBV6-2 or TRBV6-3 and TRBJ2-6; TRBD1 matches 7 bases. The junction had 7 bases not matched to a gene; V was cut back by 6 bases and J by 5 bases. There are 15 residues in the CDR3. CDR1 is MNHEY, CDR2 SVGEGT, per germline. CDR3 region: CASSTTGARANVLTF. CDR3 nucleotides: TGTGCCAGCAGCACTACAGGGGCGCGGGCCAACGTCCTGACTTTC.

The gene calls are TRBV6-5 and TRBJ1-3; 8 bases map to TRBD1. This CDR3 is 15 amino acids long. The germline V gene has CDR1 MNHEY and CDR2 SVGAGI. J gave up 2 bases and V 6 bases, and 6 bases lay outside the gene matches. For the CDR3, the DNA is TGTGCCAGCAGATCGACAGGGGCGGCTGGAAACACCATATATTTT. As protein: CASRSTGAAGNTIYF.

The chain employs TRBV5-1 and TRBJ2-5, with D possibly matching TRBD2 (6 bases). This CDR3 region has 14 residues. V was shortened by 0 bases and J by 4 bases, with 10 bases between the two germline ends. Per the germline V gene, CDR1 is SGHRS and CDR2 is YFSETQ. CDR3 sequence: CASSLAVGGETQYF. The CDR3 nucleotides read TGCGCCAGCAGCTTGGCGGTGGGGGGAGAGACCCAGTACTTC.

The CDR3 DNA sequence: TGTGCCAGCAGCCACCGGACAGTACGCAATGAGCAGTTCTTC. Translated: CASSHRTVRNEQFF. The chain couples TRBV3-1 (or the pseudogene TRBV3-2) to TRBJ2-1, with a tentative D call TRBD1 (6 bases). The germline V gene encodes CDR1 LGHDT and CDR2 YNNKEL (reference sequence). The CDR3 has 14 residues. The V and J ends lost 3 bases and 6 bases respectively, with 12 bases between them.

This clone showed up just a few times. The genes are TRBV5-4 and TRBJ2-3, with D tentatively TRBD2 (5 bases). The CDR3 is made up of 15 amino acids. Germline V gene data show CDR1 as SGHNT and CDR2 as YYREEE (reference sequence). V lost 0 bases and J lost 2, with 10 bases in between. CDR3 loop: CASSLDGVSTDTQYF. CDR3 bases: TGTGCCAGCAGCTTGGACGGGGTGTCCACAGATACGCAGTATTTT.

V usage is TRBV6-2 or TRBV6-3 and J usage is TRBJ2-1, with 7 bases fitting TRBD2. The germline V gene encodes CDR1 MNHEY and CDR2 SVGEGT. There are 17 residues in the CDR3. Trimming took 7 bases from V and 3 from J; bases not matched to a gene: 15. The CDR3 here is CASIPSTGGSLYNEQFF. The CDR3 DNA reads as TGTGCCAGCATCCCCTCTACCGGCGGGAGCCTCTACAATGAGCAGTTCTTC.

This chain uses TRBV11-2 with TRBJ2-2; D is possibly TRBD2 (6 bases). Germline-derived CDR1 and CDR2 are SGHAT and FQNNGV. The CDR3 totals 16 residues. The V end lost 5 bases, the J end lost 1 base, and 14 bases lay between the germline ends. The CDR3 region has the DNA TGTGCCAGCAGCCAACTAGCTCGGGGGAACACCGGGGAGCTGTTTTTT. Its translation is CASSQLARGNTGELFF. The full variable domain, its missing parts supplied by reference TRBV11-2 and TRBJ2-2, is EAGVAQSPRYKIIEKRQSVAFWCNPISGHATLYWYQQILGQGPKLLIQFQNNGVVDDSQLPKDRFSAERLKGVDSTLKIQPAKLEDSAVYLCASSQLARGNTGELFFGEGSRLTVL.

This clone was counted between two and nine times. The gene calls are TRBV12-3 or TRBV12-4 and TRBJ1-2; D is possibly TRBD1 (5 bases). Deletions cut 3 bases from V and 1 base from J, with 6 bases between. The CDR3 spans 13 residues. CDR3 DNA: TGTGCCAGCAGTTTTGACAGTAACTATGGCTACACCTTC. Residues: CASSFDSNYGYTF.

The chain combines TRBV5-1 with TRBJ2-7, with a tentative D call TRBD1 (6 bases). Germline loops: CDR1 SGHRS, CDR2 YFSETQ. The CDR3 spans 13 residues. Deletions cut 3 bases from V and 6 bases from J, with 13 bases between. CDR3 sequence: CASSSRTEFEQYF. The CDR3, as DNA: TGCGCCAGCAGCTCGCGGACAGAGTTCGAGCAGTACTTC.

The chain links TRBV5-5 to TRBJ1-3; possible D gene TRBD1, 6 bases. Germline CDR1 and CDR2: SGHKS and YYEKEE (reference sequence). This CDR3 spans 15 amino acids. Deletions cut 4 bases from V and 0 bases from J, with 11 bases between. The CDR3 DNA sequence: TGTGCCAGCAGCCGCACAGGGAGCTCTGGAAACACCATATATTTT. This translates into CASSRTGSSGNTIYF.

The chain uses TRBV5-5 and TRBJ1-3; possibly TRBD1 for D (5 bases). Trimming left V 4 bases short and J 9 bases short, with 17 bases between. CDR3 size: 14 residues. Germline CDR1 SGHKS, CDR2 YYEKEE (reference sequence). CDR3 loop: CASSLLLGRGTIYF. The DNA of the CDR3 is TGTGCCAGCAGCCTGCTCTTGGGGCGGGGCACCATATATTTT.

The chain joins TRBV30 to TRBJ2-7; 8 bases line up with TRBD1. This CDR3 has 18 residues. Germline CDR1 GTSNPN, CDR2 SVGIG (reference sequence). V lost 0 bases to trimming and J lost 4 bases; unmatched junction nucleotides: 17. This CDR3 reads CAWSVRQGRTLAYYEQYF. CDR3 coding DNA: TGTGCCTGGAGTGTACGACAGGGGAGGACATTAGCCTATTACGAGCAGTACTTC.

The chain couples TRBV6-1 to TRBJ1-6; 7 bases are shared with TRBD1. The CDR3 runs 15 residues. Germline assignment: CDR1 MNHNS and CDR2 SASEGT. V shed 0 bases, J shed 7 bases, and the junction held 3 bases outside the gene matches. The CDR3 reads CASSEAWTGNSPLHF. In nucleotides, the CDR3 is TGTGCCAGCAGTGAAGCTTGGACAGGAAATTCACCCCTCCACTTT.